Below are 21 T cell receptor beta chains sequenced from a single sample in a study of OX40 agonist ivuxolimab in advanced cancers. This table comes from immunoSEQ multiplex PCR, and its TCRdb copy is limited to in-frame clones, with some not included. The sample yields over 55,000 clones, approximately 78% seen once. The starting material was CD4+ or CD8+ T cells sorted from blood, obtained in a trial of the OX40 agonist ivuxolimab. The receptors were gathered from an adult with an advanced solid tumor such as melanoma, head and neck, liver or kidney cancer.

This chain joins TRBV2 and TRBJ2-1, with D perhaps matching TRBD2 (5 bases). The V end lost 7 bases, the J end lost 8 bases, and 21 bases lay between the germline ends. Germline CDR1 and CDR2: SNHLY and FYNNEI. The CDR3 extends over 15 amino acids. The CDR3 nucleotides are TGTGCCAGCACCCAAGAAAGTACTAGTATCTATGAGCAGTTCTTC. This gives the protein CASTQESTSIYEQFF.

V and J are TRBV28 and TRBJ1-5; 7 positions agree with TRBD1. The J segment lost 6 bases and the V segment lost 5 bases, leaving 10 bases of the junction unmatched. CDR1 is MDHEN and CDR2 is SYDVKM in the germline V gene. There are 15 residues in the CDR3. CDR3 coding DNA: TGTGCCAGCAGTGTCCCCACAGGGGTTACTCAGCCCCAGCATTTT. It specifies CASSVPTGVTQPQHF.

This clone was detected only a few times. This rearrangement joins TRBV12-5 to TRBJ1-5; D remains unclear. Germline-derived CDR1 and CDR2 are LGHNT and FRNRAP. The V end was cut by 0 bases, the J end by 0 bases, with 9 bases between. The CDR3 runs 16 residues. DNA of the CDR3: TGTGCTAGTGGTTTGGTACGGCATCATAGCAATCAGCCCCAGCATTTT. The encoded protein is CASGLVRHHSNQPQHF.

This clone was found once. CDR3 in DNA: TGCAGCGTTGAATCGCATCTCGACAGCGGAAACTATGGCTACACCTTC. Translated: CSVESHLDSGNYGYTF. The J gene is TRBJ1-2, the V gene TRBV29-1; D might be TRBD1 (5 bases). CDR1 SQVTM and CDR2 ANQGSEA come from the germline V gene. V lost 2 bases to trimming and J lost 2 bases, with 18 bases between them. The CDR3 is 16 amino acids.

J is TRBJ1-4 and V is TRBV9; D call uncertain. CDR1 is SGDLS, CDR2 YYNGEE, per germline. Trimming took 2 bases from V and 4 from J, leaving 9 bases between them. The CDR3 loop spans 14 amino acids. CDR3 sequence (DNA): TGTGCCAGCAGCGTGGGTAGCTATAATGAAAAACTGTTTTTT. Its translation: CASSVGSYNEKLFF. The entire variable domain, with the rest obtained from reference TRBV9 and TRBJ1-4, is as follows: DSGVTQTPKHLITATGQRVTLRCSPRSGDLSVYWYQQSLDQGLQFLIQYYNGEERAKGNILERFSAQQFPDLHSELNLSSLELGDSALYFCASSVGSYNEKLFFGSGTQLSVL.

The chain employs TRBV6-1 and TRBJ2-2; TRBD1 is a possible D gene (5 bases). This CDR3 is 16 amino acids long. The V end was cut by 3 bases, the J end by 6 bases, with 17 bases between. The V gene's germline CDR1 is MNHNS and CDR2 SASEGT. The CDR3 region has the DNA TGTGCCAGCAGTGACCCCTCGGTGGCAGGGCCCGGGGAGCTGTTTTTT. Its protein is CASSDPSVAGPGELFF.

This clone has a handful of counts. The DNA for the CDR3 is TGTGCCAGCAGCTCACAGCAGAGTCAGCCCCAGCATTTT. Translating gives CASSSQQSQPQHF. The gene calls are TRBV7-2 and TRBJ1-5, with D hard to call. The germline V gene encodes CDR1 SGHTA and CDR2 FQGNSA. V shed 4 bases and J shed 6 bases, with 10 bases lying between them. This CDR3 is built from 13 residues.

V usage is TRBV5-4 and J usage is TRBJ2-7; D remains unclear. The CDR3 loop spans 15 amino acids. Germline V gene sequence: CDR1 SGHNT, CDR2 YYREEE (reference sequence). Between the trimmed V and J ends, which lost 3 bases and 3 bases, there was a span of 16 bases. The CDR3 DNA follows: TGTGCCAGCAGCTCGACGCGTGACTTCAACTACGAGCAGTACTTC. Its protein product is CASSSTRDFNYEQYF.

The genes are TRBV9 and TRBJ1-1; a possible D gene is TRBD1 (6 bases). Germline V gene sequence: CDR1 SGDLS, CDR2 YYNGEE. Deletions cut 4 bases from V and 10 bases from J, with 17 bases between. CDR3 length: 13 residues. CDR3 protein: CASSPQGNGGAFF. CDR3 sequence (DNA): TGTGCCAGCAGCCCACAGGGCAATGGGGGAGCTTTCTTT.

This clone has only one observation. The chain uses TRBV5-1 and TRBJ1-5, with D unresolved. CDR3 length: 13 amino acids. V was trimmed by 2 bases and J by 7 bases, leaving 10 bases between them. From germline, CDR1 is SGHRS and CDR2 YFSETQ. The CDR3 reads CASSLEGIQPQHF. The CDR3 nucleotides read TGCGCCAGCAGCTTAGAAGGGATACAGCCCCAGCATTTT.

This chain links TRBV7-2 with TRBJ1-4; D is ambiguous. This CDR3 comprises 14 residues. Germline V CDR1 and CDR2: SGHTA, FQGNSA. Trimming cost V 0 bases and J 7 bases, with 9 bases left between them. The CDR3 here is CASSLAGRGEKLFF. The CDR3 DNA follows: TGTGCCAGCAGCTTAGCGGGGAGAGGTGAAAAACTGTTTTTT.

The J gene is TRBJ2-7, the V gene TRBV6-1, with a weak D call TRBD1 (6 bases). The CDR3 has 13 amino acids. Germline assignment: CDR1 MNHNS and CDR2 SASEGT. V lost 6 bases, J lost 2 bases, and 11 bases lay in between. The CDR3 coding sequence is TGTGCCAGCAGCCCGACAGGAACCTACGAGCAGTACTTC. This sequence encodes CASSPTGTYEQYF.

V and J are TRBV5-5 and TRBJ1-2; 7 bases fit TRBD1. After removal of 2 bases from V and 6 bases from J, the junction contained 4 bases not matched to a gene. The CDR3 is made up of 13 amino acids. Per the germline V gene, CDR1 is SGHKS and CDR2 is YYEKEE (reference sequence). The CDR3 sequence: CASSFRQGNGYTF. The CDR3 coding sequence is TGTGCCAGCAGCTTCCGACAGGGCAATGGCTACACCTTC.

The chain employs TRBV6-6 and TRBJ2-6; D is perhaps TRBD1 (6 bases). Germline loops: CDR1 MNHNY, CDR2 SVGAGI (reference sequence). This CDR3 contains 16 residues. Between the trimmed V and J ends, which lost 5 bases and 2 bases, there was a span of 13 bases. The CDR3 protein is CASSPGTHPGANVLTF. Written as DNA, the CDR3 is TGTGCCAGCAGTCCCGGGACACATCCTGGGGCCAACGTCCTGACTTTC.

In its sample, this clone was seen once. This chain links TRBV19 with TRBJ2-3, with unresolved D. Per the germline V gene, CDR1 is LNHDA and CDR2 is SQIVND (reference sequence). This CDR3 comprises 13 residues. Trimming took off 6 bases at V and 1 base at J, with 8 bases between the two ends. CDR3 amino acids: CASRHAGTDTQYF. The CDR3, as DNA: TGTGCCAGTAGACACGCCGGCACAGATACGCAGTATTTT.

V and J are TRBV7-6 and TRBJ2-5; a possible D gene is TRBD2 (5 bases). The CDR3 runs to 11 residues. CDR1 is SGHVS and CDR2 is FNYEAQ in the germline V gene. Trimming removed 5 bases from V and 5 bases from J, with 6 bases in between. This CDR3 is CASSRGETQYF. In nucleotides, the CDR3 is TGTGCCAGCAGCAGAGGGGAGACCCAGTACTTC.

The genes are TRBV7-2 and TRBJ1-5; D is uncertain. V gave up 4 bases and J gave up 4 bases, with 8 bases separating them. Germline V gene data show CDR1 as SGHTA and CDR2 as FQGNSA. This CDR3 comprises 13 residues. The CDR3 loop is CASSSSINQPQHF. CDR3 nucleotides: TGTGCCAGCAGCTCCTCTATAAATCAGCCCCAGCATTTT.

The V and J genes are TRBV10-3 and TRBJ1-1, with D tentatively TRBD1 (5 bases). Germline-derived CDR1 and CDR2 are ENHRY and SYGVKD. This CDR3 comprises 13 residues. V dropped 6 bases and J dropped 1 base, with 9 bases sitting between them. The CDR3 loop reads CAISLQENTEAFF. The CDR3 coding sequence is TGTGCCATCAGCTTACAGGAGAACACTGAAGCTTTCTTT.

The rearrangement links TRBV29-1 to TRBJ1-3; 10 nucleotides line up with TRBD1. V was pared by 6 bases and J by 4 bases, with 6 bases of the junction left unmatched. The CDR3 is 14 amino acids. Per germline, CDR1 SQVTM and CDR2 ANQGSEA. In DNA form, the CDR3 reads TGCAGCGTAAAGGGACAGGGGATCGGAAACACCATATATTTT. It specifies CSVKGQGIGNTIYF.

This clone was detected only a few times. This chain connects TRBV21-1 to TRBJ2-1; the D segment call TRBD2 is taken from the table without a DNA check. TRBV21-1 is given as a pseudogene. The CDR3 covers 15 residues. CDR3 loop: CASSKRTSGSNEQFF. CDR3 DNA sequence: TGTGCCAGCAGCAAAAGGACTAGCGGGAGCAATGAGCAGTTCTTC.

The CDR3 region has the DNA TGTGCCAGCAGCCAAGAGCGGGAGATCCCGTACGAGCAGTACTTC. As protein: CASSQEREIPYEQYF. The chain uses TRBV4-2 and TRBJ2-7; TRBD2 agrees at 7 bases. CDR3 length: 15 amino acids. Per the germline V gene, CDR1 is LGHNA and CDR2 is YNFKEQ. After removal of 0 bases from V and 4 bases from J, the junction contained 6 bases not matched to a gene.